Listed below are T cell receptor beta chains from one sample, sequenced in a study of T cell responses to AZD1222 COVID-19 vaccine. Measured with immunoSEQ multiplex PCR; TCRdb has only the in-frame clones, and not every one. The sample includes approximately 120,000 clones, 85% of them seen just once. This sample comprised peripheral blood, obtained 28 days after the second AZD1222 dose. Receptors originate from an adult who received the AZD1222 COVID-19 vaccine. CDR3s include the opening cysteine and the closing phenylalanine or tryptophan. A D gene is named only where the DNA matches it firmly. Clone size is not always given. Where it is, it says once, few, many or a class for expanded clones.

D gene	V gene	clone size	J gene	CDR3 protein	CDR3 DNA
TRBD1	TRBV4-1	-	TRBJ1-5	CASSLWTGYRGNQPQHF	TGCGCCAGCAGCCTTTGGACAGGGTATAGGGGAAATCAGCCCCAGCATTTT
TRBD1	TRBV7-2	few	TRBJ2-4	CASSPRDRARAKNIQYF	TGTGCCAGCAGCCCCCGGGACAGGGCAAGGGCCAAAAACATTCAGTACTTC
-	TRBV30	-	TRBJ1-1	CAWSRGGGSTEAFF	TGTGCCTGGAGCCGCGGGGGTGGTTCGACTGAAGCTTTCTTT
TRBD1	TRBV4-1	once	TRBJ1-4	CASRRPGTGNEKLFF	TGCGCCAGCAGGCGACCTGGGACAGGGAATGAAAAACTGTTTTTT
-	TRBV28	-	TRBJ2-7	CASSLLQGGEQYF	TGTGCCAGCAGTTTATTACAAGGGGGCGAGCAGTACTTC
-	TRBV12-3/TRBV12-4	few	TRBJ1-5	CASSFPQQPQHF	TGTGCCAGCAGTTTTCCCCAACAGCCCCAGCATTTT
-	TRBV5-6	-	TRBJ2-1	CASSLAGPSRNEQFF	TGTGCCAGCAGCTTGGCGGGACCATCCCGCAATGAGCAGTTCTTC
TRBD1	TRBV5-1	-	TRBJ1-3	CASSPGTAGNTIYF	TGCGCCAGCAGCCCCGGGACAGCTGGAAACACCATATATTTT
-	TRBV5-4	-	TRBJ2-7	CASSQDQTTNEQYF	TGTGCCAGCAGCCAGGACCAAACGACGAACGAGCAGTACTTC
-	TRBV18	once	TRBJ1-2	CASSPGASNYGYTF	TGTGCCAGCTCACCGGGGGCATCTAACTATGGCTACACCTTC
TRBD1	TRBV5-1	-	TRBJ2-7	CASSRGTGAQSMGYF	TGCGCCAGCAGCCGCGGGACAGGGGCCCAGAGTATGGGGTACTTC
TRBD1	TRBV7-9	-	TRBJ2-3	CASIFGQASDTQYF	TGTGCCAGCATCTTCGGACAGGCTTCAGATACGCAGTATTTT
TRBD1	TRBV3-1/TRBV3-2	-	TRBJ2-7	CASSRQGIYEQYF	TGTGCCAGCAGCCGACAGGGGATCTACGAGCAGTACTTC
-	TRBV5-1	-	TRBJ1-1	CASSARGENTEAFF	TGCGCCAGCAGCGCCCGGGGAGAGAACACTGAAGCTTTCTTT
TRBD2	TRBV7-2	-	TRBJ2-7	CASSLGPPSGATYEQYF	TGTGCCAGCAGCTTAGGGCCCCCTAGCGGGGCAACCTACGAGCAGTACTTC
TRBD1	TRBV5-1	-	TRBJ1-2	CASSSGSRGRIYGYTF	TGCGCCAGCAGCTCAGGGTCCAGGGGGCGTATCTATGGCTACACCTTC
-	TRBV4-1	-	TRBJ2-7	CASSQTVGTGGPLSYEQYF	TGCGCCAGCAGCCAAACCGTGGGGACCGGGGGCCCTCTATCCTACGAGCAGTACTTC
-	TRBV7-2	-	TRBJ2-5	CASSSSPVDETQYF	TGTGCCAGCAGCTCCAGCCCGGTGGATGAGACCCAGTACTTC
-	TRBV7-2	-	TRBJ1-5	CASRESNQPQHF	TGTGCCAGCAGGGAGAGCAATCAGCCCCAGCATTTT
-	TRBV18	-	TRBJ1-5	CASSSDMTDQPQHF	TGTGCCAGCTCATCCGACATGACGGATCAGCCCCAGCATTTT
TRBD1	TRBV5-1	-	TRBJ1-6	CASSLVGQGGNSPLHF	TGCGCCAGCAGCTTGGTGGGGCAGGGGGGAAATTCACCCCTCCACTTT
-	TRBV11-3	-	TRBJ2-2	CASSLAGAGAGELFF	TGTGCCAGCAGCTTAGCGGGAGCCGGGGCCGGGGAGCTGTTTTTT
-	TRBV2	once	TRBJ1-5	CASSENGVSNQPQHF	TGTGCCAGCAGTGAAAATGGGGTTAGCAATCAGCCCCAGCATTTT
-	TRBV4-1	-	TRBJ2-7	CASSRVTGSYEQYF	TGCGCCAGCAGCCGAGTGACCGGCTCCTACGAGCAGTACTTC
-	TRBV4-2	-	TRBJ1-2	CASSQVGTNNYGYTF	TGTGCCAGCAGCCAAGTAGGGACTAATAACTATGGCTACACCTTC
-	TRBV30	-	TRBJ1-3	CAWSVGGNTIYF	TGTGCCTGGAGTGTGGGTGGAAACACCATATATTTT
-	TRBV7-2	-	TRBJ1-2	CASSPDIYGYTF	TGTGCCAGCAGCCCTGACATCTATGGCTACACCTTC
TRBD2	TRBV10-3	-	TRBJ2-2	CAIKAGTSGETGELFF	TGTGCCATCAAAGCCGGGACTAGCGGGGAGACCGGGGAGCTGTTTTTT
-	TRBV7-2	-	TRBJ2-2	CASSPLGQRNTGELFF	TGTGCCAGCAGCCCCCTTGGTCAGAGAAACACCGGGGAGCTGTTTTTT
-	TRBV27	once	TRBJ2-2	CASSPLWGRSTGELFF	TGTGCCAGCAGTCCCCTTTGGGGGAGATCGACCGGGGAGCTGTTTTTT
-	TRBV28	-	TRBJ2-7	CASSPDGLTTYEQYF	TGTGCCAGCAGTCCGGACGGATTAACCACCTACGAGCAGTACTTC
TRBD1	TRBV6-5	few	TRBJ2-2	CANQRTGENTGELFF	TGTGCCAACCAAAGAACAGGGGAGAACACCGGGGAGCTGTTTTTT
TRBD1	TRBV18	-	TRBJ2-1	CASSPGQGALGNNEQFF	TGTGCCAGCTCACCCGGACAGGGGGCTCTCGGAAACAATGAGCAGTTCTTC
-	TRBV6-5	-	TRBJ1-2	CASSTTGKTYGYTF	TGTGCCAGCAGTACCACAGGGAAAACTTATGGCTACACCTTC
-	TRBV29-1	few	TRBJ1-2	CSVDGAPDNYGYTF	TGCAGCGTTGATGGGGCCCCCGACAACTATGGCTACACCTTC
-	TRBV7-9	-	TRBJ2-3	CASSPGGGADTQYF	TGTGCCAGCAGCCCCGGAGGGGGAGCGGATACGCAGTATTTT
TRBD2	TRBV5-4	-	TRBJ2-5	CASSLAGRQETQYF	TGTGCCAGCAGTTTAGCGGGGAGACAAGAGACCCAGTACTTC
TRBD1	TRBV7-9	-	TRBJ1-6	CASRSSQGQGFSPLHF	TGTGCCAGCAGATCCTCTCAGGGACAGGGGTTTTCACCCCTCCACTTT
-	TRBV5-1	-	TRBJ2-2	CASSSTNTGELFF	TGCGCCAGCAGCAGCACGAACACCGGGGAGCTGTTTTTT
-	TRBV28	-	TRBJ2-5	CASSLWRGQGNTETQYF	TGTGCCAGCAGTTTATGGCGGGGCCAGGGTAACACAGAGACCCAGTACTTC
-	TRBV7-2	once	TRBJ1-5	CASSLGRNRAGPQHF	TGTGCCAGCAGCTTAGGTCGAAACAGGGCTGGCCCCCAGCATTTT
TRBD2	TRBV6-5	-	TRBJ2-7	CASSYLTSGSYEQYF	TGTGCCAGCAGTTACCTAACTAGCGGCAGCTACGAGCAGTACTTC
-	TRBV18	-	TRBJ1-4	CASSQGRNEKLFF	TGTGCCAGCTCACAGGGGAGAAATGAAAAACTGTTTTTT
-	TRBV28	-	TRBJ1-1	CASSSPGRGNTEAFF	TGTGCCAGCAGTTCTCCTGGGAGGGGGAACACTGAAGCTTTCTTT
-	TRBV13	-	TRBJ2-1	CASTLSSWQGPGNEQFF	TGTGCCAGCACCCTTTCCTCATGGCAGGGGCCGGGGAATGAGCAGTTCTTC
TRBD1	TRBV27	-	TRBJ1-4	CASSLGQGFGEKLFF	TGTGCCAGCAGTTTGGGACAGGGGTTTGGGGAAAAACTGTTTTTT
TRBD1	TRBV27	-	TRBJ1-5	CASSFGTGGSQPQHF	TGTGCCAGCAGTTTCGGGACAGGGGGAAGTCAGCCCCAGCATTTT
-	TRBV14	-	TRBJ1-2	CASSPYMIGHGYTF	TGTGCCAGCAGCCCCTACATGATAGGGCATGGCTACACCTTC
TRBD2	TRBV7-6	few	TRBJ2-2	CASSSASGGVAGELFF	TGTGCCAGCAGCTCTGCTAGCGGGGGGGTCGCCGGGGAGCTGTTTTTT
-	TRBV28	-	TRBJ2-7	CASSLPDSYEQYF	TGTGCCAGCAGTTTGCCTGACTCCTACGAGCAGTACTTC
-	TRBV5-1	-	TRBJ2-2	CASSPQGGTGELFF	TGCGCCAGCAGCCCACAGGGGGGGACCGGGGAGCTGTTTTTT